One and the same sample provided the 4 T cell receptor beta chains below, sequenced in a study of T cell repertoires in cytomegalovirus infection. TCRdb reprocessed the reads via MiXCR and lists one record per CDR3 protein. The profile covers tens of thousands of distinct CDR3 sequences, with 20% to 25% appearing a single time and about 87% taken by the ten largest. Their target antigens are unknown. The source material was CD8+ T cells from cultured PBMCs, sampled from culture after CMV antigen stimulation. The receptors shown here come from a human donor in good health (CMV status not recorded). Some clones in this sample may be carry-over from other donors' samples.

This clonotype was observed a few times. The chain employs TRBV19 and TRBJ2-1; no clear D gene. V was clipped by 5 bases and J by 4 bases, with 9 bases between them. The CDR3 length is 13 residues. Germline values: CDR1 LNHDA, CDR2 SQIVND (reference sequence). The CDR3 loop reads CASSSAVYNEQFF. The DNA for the CDR3 is TGTGCCAGTAGTTCGGCGGTGTACAATGAGCAGTTCTTC.

This clonotype has just a few counts. This rearrangement joins TRBV6-5 to TRBJ2-1; 8 bases align to TRBD2. Unmatched junction bases numbered 3, after V lost 2 bases and J lost 6 bases. The length of the CDR3 is 14 residues. CDR1 and CDR2 from the germline V gene are MNHEY and SVGAGI. CDR3 residues: CASSYAGGANEQFF. CDR3 in DNA: TGTGCCAGCAGTTACGCCGGGGGGGCCAATGAGCAGTTCTTC.

The table lists this clonotype with many counts. Written as DNA, the CDR3 is TGCGCCAGCAGCCAAGATAGCGGGAGCCCCTACAATGAGCAGTTCTTC. Its protein product is CASSQDSGSPYNEQFF. This chain connects TRBV4-3 to TRBJ2-1; the match to TRBD2 covers 9 bases. V trimming: 0 bases; J trimming: 2 bases; junction bases outside the gene matches: 2. CDR1 is LGHNA and CDR2 is YSLEER in the germline V gene. This CDR3 is 16 amino acids long.

The chain employs TRBV29-1 and TRBJ2-1; TRBD2 matches 14 bases. Germline V lookup: CDR1 SQVTM, CDR2 ANQGSEA. V lost 3 bases and J lost 5; bases outside the gene matches: 6. The CDR3 runs to 16 residues. The CDR3 is CSVDGTSGRGDNEQFF. The CDR3 DNA is TGCAGCGTTGATGGGACTAGCGGGAGAGGGGACAATGAGCAGTTCTTC.